The 21 T cell receptor beta chains below were found in one sample sequenced in a study of T cells in Graves' hyperthyroidism and ophthalmopathy. There were TCR beta CDR3 regions amplified from RNA transcripts. With the HTBI primer set, the TCR CDR3 went through a first round of RT-PCR. TCRdb reprocessed the multiplex PCR reads via MiXCR and lists one record per CDR3 protein. In the table there are about 530,000 distinct CDR3 sequences, about a sixth of which are singletons. The sequenced material came from blood. The receptors originated from a woman under 30 with Graves' ophthalmopathy.

The V gene is TRBV6-1, the J gene TRBJ2-1; 8 bases are shared with TRBD2. This CDR3 is 13 amino acids long. The V gene's germline CDR1 is MNHNS and CDR2 SASEGT. The V and J ends lost 6 bases and 6 bases, in that order; junction bases with no gene match: 4. The CDR3: CASRTGTSNEQFF. In DNA form, the CDR3 reads TGTGCCAGCAGGACTGGGACTAGCAATGAGCAGTTCTTC.

The chain carries TRBV19 and TRBJ1-1; D is unresolved. This CDR3 has 14 amino acids. V was trimmed by 5 bases and J by 4 bases, leaving 14 bases between them. Looked up from germline, CDR1 is LNHDA and CDR2 is SQIVND (reference sequence). Here the CDR3 reads CASSLLGESTEAFF. CDR3 nucleotide sequence: TGTGCCAGTAGTCTCCTAGGCGAGAGCACTGAAGCTTTCTTT.

Many counts were recorded for this clonotype. The chain combines TRBV7-2 with TRBJ2-1; 7 nucleotides match TRBD2. CDR3 length: 16 amino acids. The junction had 15 bases not matched to a gene; V was cut back by 5 bases and J by 8 bases. Looked up from germline, CDR1 is SGHTA and CDR2 is FQGNSA. The CDR3 DNA reads TGTGCCAGCAGCCCTTTAAAGAGACTAGCAGTGGATGAGCAGTTCTTC. Translating it yields CASSPLKRLAVDEQFF.

The gene calls are TRBV24-1 and TRBJ1-2; D gene uncertain. Germline V lookup: CDR1 KGHDR, CDR2 SFDVKD. Trimming pared 5 bases from V and 0 bases from J, leaving 9 bases between. The CDR3 contains 14 residues. The CDR3 bases are TGTGCCACCAGTGGTGGAGGGTCTAACTATGGCTACACCTTC. Amino acids: CATSGGGSNYGYTF.

This clonotype was detected many times. V is TRBV11-2 and J is TRBJ1-1, with D hard to call. Germline V gene lookup returns CDR1 SGHAT and CDR2 FQNNGV. The CDR3 runs 13 residues. Trimming removed 1 base at V and 6 bases at J, with 9 bases between. CDR3 region: CASSLGEGPEAFF. The CDR3 nucleotides are TGTGCCAGCAGCTTAGGGGAAGGCCCTGAAGCTTTCTTT. The full variable domain, its missing parts supplied by reference TRBV11-2 and TRBJ1-1, is EAGVAQSPRYKIIEKRQSVAFWCNPISGHATLYWYQQILGQGPKLLIQFQNNGVVDDSQLPKDRFSAERLKGVDSTLKIQPAKLEDSAVYLCASSLGEGPEAFFGQGTRLTVV.

This clonotype was observed at least ten times. V is TRBV12-3 or TRBV12-4 and J is TRBJ2-1, with TRBD2 matching over 10 bases. The V gene end was trimmed by 3 bases and the J gene end by 5 bases; junction bases not matched to a gene: 1. CDR3 size: 14 residues. Here the CDR3 reads CASSFGLADNEQFF. In DNA form, the CDR3 reads TGTGCCAGCAGTTTCGGACTAGCGGACAATGAGCAGTTCTTC.

The V call is TRBV19, the J call TRBJ2-1; weak D call: TRBD1 (5 bases). The CDR3 loop spans 13 amino acids. Per the germline V gene, CDR1 is LNHDA and CDR2 is SQIVND (reference sequence). The ends were cut back, 9 bases at V and 5 bases at J, with 14 bases in the middle. CDR3 coding DNA: TGTGCCAGCCATCCAGGGTACGACAATGAGCAGTTCTTC. As protein: CASHPGYDNEQFF.

The count of this clonotype is one. The rearrangement uses TRBV7-2 and TRBJ2-7; 7 bases map to TRBD1. This CDR3 spans 13 amino acids. Per the germline V gene, CDR1 is SGHTA and CDR2 is FQGNSA. The V segment lost 4 bases and the J segment 6 bases; nucleotides outside the gene matches: 6. CDR3 protein: CASSYQRQGEQYF. CDR3 bases: TGTGCCAGCAGCTACCAGAGACAGGGCGAGCAGTACTTC.

This clonotype has ten or more counts. V is TRBV6-4 and J is TRBJ2-3; 12 bases match TRBD2. Germline CDR1 MRHNA, CDR2 SNTAGT. The CDR3 consists of 14 residues. V gave up 4 bases and J gave up 4 bases; unmatched junction bases: 0. CDR3 DNA sequence: TGTGCCAGCAGTGCTAGCGGGGGGGCAGATACGCAGTATTTT. Translated: CASSASGGADTQYF.

This clonotype showed up many times. The genes are TRBV5-6 and TRBJ1-1; D is undetermined. The germline V and J ends were trimmed by 0 bases and 6 bases, with 6 bases remaining between them. From germline, CDR1 is SGHDT and CDR2 YYEEEE. The CDR3 has 12 residues. DNA of the CDR3: TGTGCCAGCAGCTTGGGAGAGCCTGAAGCTTTCTTT. Translating gives CASSLGEPEAFF.

The table lists this clonotype with a few counts. The chain uses TRBV4-2 and TRBJ1-4; D not resolved. The CDR3 is 16 residues long. V was shortened by 2 bases and J by 5 bases, with 15 bases between the two germline ends. The germline gives CDR1 LGHNA, CDR2 YNFKEQ. DNA for the CDR3: TGTGCCAGCAGCCAATGGCCGGGATCTGCGAATGAAAAACTGTTTTTT. Amino acids: CASSQWPGSANEKLFF.

In this sample, this clonotype turned up many times. V is TRBV6-5 and J is TRBJ2-6; D call uncertain. Trimming stripped 2 bases from V and 2 bases from J, with 7 bases between. This CDR3 has 15 residues. CDR1 MNHEY and CDR2 SVGAGI come from the germline V gene. The CDR3 nucleotides are TGTGCCAGCAGTTACGGCGTCCCTGGGGCCAACGTCCTGACTTTC. It codes for CASSYGVPGANVLTF.

This clonotype was seen ten or more times. The chain combines TRBV7-2 with TRBJ2-7; TRBD1 aligns across 11 bases. The J segment lost 5 bases and the V segment lost 4 bases, leaving 10 bases of the junction unmatched. This CDR3 is 16 amino acids long. Per germline, CDR1 SGHTA and CDR2 FQGNSA. The CDR3 sequence is CASSYPAGTGGNEQYF. The DNA of the CDR3 is TGTGCCAGCAGCTATCCGGCCGGGACAGGGGGGAACGAGCAGTACTTC.

The V gene is TRBV3-1, the J gene TRBJ2-1, with D possibly TRBD2 on 7 matching bases. The CDR3 consists of 15 residues. Germline CDR1 reads LGHDT; CDR2 reads YNNKEL (reference sequence). V lost 4 bases to trimming and J lost 9 bases, with 19 bases between them. In nucleotides, the CDR3 is TGTGCCAGCAGCCGTTTGAGGGGGGGCCAGAGTGAGCAGTTCTTC. Encoded protein: CASSRLRGGQSEQFF.

This clonotype appeared a few times. This rearrangement joins TRBV6-1 to TRBJ1-5; 10 bases agree with TRBD1. Germline V gene data show CDR1 as MNHNS and CDR2 as SASEGT. This CDR3 region has 16 residues. V was clipped by 3 bases and J by 0 bases; unmatched bases: 2. The CDR3 DNA reads TGTGCCAGCAGTGAGGACAGGGGGTATAGCAATCAGCCCCAGCATTTT. It specifies CASSEDRGYSNQPQHF.

This clonotype was seen a few times. The rearrangement uses TRBV29-1 and TRBJ2-3; TRBD1 aligns across 10 bases. This CDR3 contains 14 residues. The junction had 6 bases not matched to a gene; V was cut back by 3 bases and J by 6 bases. Germline CDR1 and CDR2: SQVTM and ANQGSEA. CDR3: CSVDDRGLADTQYF. In DNA, the CDR3 is TGCAGCGTTGACGACAGGGGGCTAGCGGATACGCAGTATTTT.

The rearrangement joins TRBV28 to TRBJ1-1; no reliable D call. V gave up 3 bases and J gave up 3 bases, with 14 bases separating them. Germline CDR1 is MDHEN and CDR2 is SYDVKM. CDR3 size: 15 residues. The DNA of the CDR3 is TGTGCCAGCAGTTTTTCCACACTGGTAGACACTGAAGCTTTCTTT. Translated: CASSFSTLVDTEAFF.

This clonotype has a count of ten or more. The rearrangement uses TRBV12-3 or TRBV12-4 and TRBJ1-1; D might be TRBD1 (5 bases). The CDR3 has 14 amino acids. V dropped 5 bases and J dropped 1 base, with 11 bases sitting between them. The DNA of the CDR3 is TGTGCCAGCAGTCTTGGACACGGGAACACTGAAGCTTTCTTT. Translation gives CASSLGHGNTEAFF.

The chain joins TRBV4-1 to TRBJ2-7; D not resolved. Germline V CDR1 and CDR2: MGHRA, YSYEKL. With 0 bases removed from V and 0 bases from J, the gap between germline ends came to 12 bases. The CDR3 has 16 amino acids. The CDR3 DNA follows: TGCGCCAGCAGCCAAGATTTCAGCGAGAGCTCCTACGAGCAGTACTTC. Translated, it gives CASSQDFSESSYEQYF.

This clonotype was picked up many times. The chain carries TRBV29-1 and TRBJ2-3; 7 nucleotides agree with TRBD2. The germline gives CDR1 SQVTM, CDR2 ANQGSEA. The CDR3 has 14 amino acids. V trimming: 4 bases; J trimming: 5 bases; junction bases outside the gene matches: 9. The CDR3 nucleotides are TGCAGCGTTGTTAGGGGAGGGCCGGGAGATACGCAGTATTTT. This translates into CSVVRGGPGDTQYF.

This clonotype was observed a few times. The rearrangement links TRBV6-1 to TRBJ2-3, with D tentatively TRBD2 (5 bases). The germline V gene encodes CDR1 MNHNS and CDR2 SASEGT. The CDR3 contains 14 residues. V was pared by 5 bases and J by 6 bases, with 15 bases between. The CDR3 protein is CASSLSGYYDTQYF. CDR3 bases: TGTGCCAGCAGTTTAAGCGGTTACTATGATACGCAGTATTTT.